Sequencing of this T cell receptor (beta chain) was carried out in a study of T cells in Graves' hyperthyroidism and ophthalmopathy. For the study at large: Peripheral blood was acquired at first diagnosis, ahead of any therapy whatsoever.

Germline-derived CDR1 and CDR2 are SGHTA and FQGNSA. This CDR3 spans 16 amino acids. Concerning this clonotype itself: A read error may be the cause here, since a much bigger clone is one base away.

Researchers amplified the TCR beta CDR3 regions from RNA transcripts. HTBI primers drove first-round RT-PCR of the TCR CDR3. TCRdb used MiXCR to reprocess the multiplex PCR reads, holding one entry per CDR3 protein. The repertoire consists of about 380,000 distinct CDR3 sequences, with more than 14% occurring once and the leading ten covering roughly 21%. The sequenced sample was blood. The chain employs TRBV7-2 and TRBJ1-3, with D unresolved. The receptor comes from a woman in her twenties or thirties with Graves' ophthalmopathy. CDR3 region: CASSLANTYGGNTVYF. The CDR3 nucleotides are TGTGCCAGCAGCTTAGCCAATACTTATGGTGGAAACACCGTATATTTT.